A single sample is the source of the 19 T cell receptor beta chains below, sequenced in a study of T cell repertoires in cytomegalovirus infection. TCRdb passed the reads through MiXCR, listing each CDR3 protein once. The sample has 250,000 or so distinct CDR3 sequences, roughly 10% seen once; the top ten hold less than 15%. Sequenced sample: PBMCs. The receptors were sampled from a human donor in good health (CMV status not recorded). Some clones in this sample may be carry-over from other donors' samples.

This clonotype occurred many times. The genes are TRBV7-2 and TRBJ2-7, with TRBD2 matching 13 bases. The germline gives CDR1 SGHTA, CDR2 FQGNSA. The CDR3 spans 15 residues. After removal of 5 bases from V and 3 bases from J, the junction contained 4 bases not matched to a gene. CDR3 bases: TGTGCCAGCAGCACTAGCGGGGGGGCCATCTACGAGCAGTACTTC. Translated: CASSTSGGAIYEQYF.

In this sample, this clonotype turned up many times. This chain connects TRBV12-3 or TRBV12-4 to TRBJ2-2, with a possible D match to TRBD1 (6 bases). The CDR3 sequence is 16 residues long. V lost 5 bases to trimming and J lost 0 bases, with 13 bases between them. CDR3 protein: CASSLRDTANTGELFF. The CDR3 nucleotides are TGTGCCAGCAGTCTCCGGGACACCGCGAACACCGGGGAGCTGTTTTTT.

The chain has TRBV7-3 and TRBJ2-1, with D possibly being TRBD2 (6 bases). CDR1 SGHTA and CDR2 FQGTGA come from the germline V gene. This CDR3 has 12 residues. V was trimmed by 4 bases and J by 11 bases, leaving 12 bases between them. This chain's CDR3 is CASSSTAGQQFF. The CDR3 region has the DNA TGTGCCAGCAGCTCTACAGCGGGTCAGCAGTTCTTC.

The CDR3 DNA follows: TGTGCCAGCTGTCCGGGGGGACAGGGGTTTGGCGGCCACACCTTC. This translates into CASCPGGQGFGGHTF. V and J are TRBV6-1 and TRBJ1-2; 10 bases are shared with TRBD1. Looked up from germline, CDR1 is MNHNS and CDR2 is SASEGT. Trimming took 8 bases from V and 12 from J; bases not matched to a gene: 18. The CDR3 covers 15 residues.

This chain uses TRBV20-1 with TRBJ2-2; D perhaps matches TRBD2 (6 bases). V was trimmed by 6 bases and J by 4 bases, leaving 18 bases between them. CDR1 is DFQATT and CDR2 is SNEGSKA in the germline V gene (reference sequence). This CDR3 is built from 15 residues. DNA of the CDR3: TGCAGTGCCCCTTCGGCGGGATTTGGCACCGGGGAGCTGTTTTTT. Translated: CSAPSAGFGTGELFF.

This rearrangement joins TRBV29-1 to TRBJ2-3; possibly TRBD2 for D (6 bases). The germline CDR1 and CDR2 sequences are SQVTM and ANQGSEA. The CDR3 has 15 residues. Trimming stripped 6 bases from V and 4 bases from J, with 20 bases between. The chain's CDR3 is CSVTGVSGASDTQYF. The CDR3 bases are TGCAGCGTCACGGGGGTTAGCGGAGCTTCAGATACGCAGTATTTT.

Ten or more counts support this clonotype. The rearrangement joins TRBV11-2 to TRBJ1-1; TRBD1 matches 7 bases. Per the germline V gene, CDR1 is SGHAT and CDR2 is FQNNGV. The CDR3 runs 16 residues. Unmatched junction bases numbered 13, after V lost 4 bases and J lost 5 bases. Here the CDR3 DNA reads TGTGCCAGCAGCTCACAGGGGAGGGGGATGTTAACTGAAGCTTTCTTT. Translated: CASSSQGRGMLTEAFF.

In this sample, this clonotype turned up many times. The rearrangement links TRBV7-8 to TRBJ1-6, with D perhaps matching TRBD1 (6 bases). Trimming stripped 5 bases from V and 7 bases from J, with 18 bases between. The CDR3 contains 16 residues. Germline V gene lookup returns CDR1 SGHVS and CDR2 FQNEAQ. DNA of the CDR3: TGTGCCAGCAGCCCCCGGGACACCGTCCGGAATTCACCCCTCCACTTT. Its translation: CASSPRDTVRNSPLHF.

This clonotype was detected a few times. The rearrangement joins TRBV20-1 to TRBJ2-5; D ambiguous. Germline CDR1 and CDR2: DFQATT and SNEGSKA (reference sequence). Trimming shortened V by 0 bases and J by 4 bases, and 9 bases separated the two germline ends. The CDR3 is 13 residues long. CDR3 in DNA: TGCAGTGCTAGAGATGTAGGGATAGAGACCCAGTACTTC. It translates to CSARDVGIETQYF.

This clonotype was observed many times. The genes are TRBV7-2 and TRBJ2-7, with D perhaps matching TRBD2 (6 bases). CDR3 size: 16 residues. Germline assignment: CDR1 SGHTA and CDR2 FQGNSA. Trimming shortened V by 5 bases and J by 0 bases, and 17 bases separated the two germline ends. For the CDR3, the DNA is TGTGCCAGCAGCCACATTCGCGGGGAAAGCTCCTACGAGCAGTACTTC. Translating gives CASSHIRGESSYEQYF.

This clonotype showed up many times. CDR3 DNA sequence: TGTGCCAGCAGCTTATCAGGGGCGCGCACCGGGGAGCTGTTTTTT. The encoded protein is CASSLSGARTGELFF. This chain links TRBV5-4 with TRBJ2-2; perhaps TRBD1 as D (6 bases). The germline CDR1 and CDR2 sequences are SGHNT and YYREEE (reference sequence). V gave up 2 bases and J gave up 4 bases, with 12 bases separating them. CDR3 length: 15 amino acids.

This clonotype came up many times. The V call is TRBV7-2, the J call TRBJ2-7, with D perhaps TRBD1 (7 bases). The CDR3 sequence is 13 residues long. CDR1 is SGHTA, CDR2 FQGNSA, per germline. V dropped 4 bases and J dropped 3 bases, with 10 bases sitting between them. CDR3: CASSSQGGYEQYF. CDR3 nucleotides: TGTGCCAGCAGCTCGCAGGGGGGCTACGAGCAGTACTTC. Supplemented by reference TRBV7-2 and TRBJ2-7, the full variable domain reads GAGVSQSPSNKVTEKGKDVELRCDPISGHTALYWYRQSLGQGLEFLIYFQGNSAPDKSGLPSDRFSAERTGGSVSTLTIQRTQQEDSAVYLCASSSQGGYEQYFGPGTRLTVT.

This clonotype was observed at least ten times. The chain joins TRBV20-1 to TRBJ2-5; 11 bases line up with TRBD2. The trim removed 3 bases at V and 5 bases at J, leaving 8 bases unmatched. This CDR3 is 15 amino acids long. From germline, CDR1 is DFQATT and CDR2 SNEGSKA (reference sequence). The CDR3 nucleotides are TGCAGTGCTAGTATAGCGGGGGGGCCGAGGGAGACCCAGTACTTC. As protein: CSASIAGGPRETQYF.

This clonotype was picked up many times. This chain uses TRBV18 with TRBJ2-1, with D possibly being TRBD1 (5 bases). V gave up 1 base and J gave up 1 base, with 8 bases separating them. Germline assignment: CDR1 KGHSH and CDR2 LQKENI. CDR3 size: 15 residues. The CDR3 coding sequence is TGTGCCAGCTCACCACAAAGGGGATCCTACAATGAGCAGTTCTTC. Its translation is CASSPQRGSYNEQFF.

This clonotype was observed at least ten times. The chain couples TRBV7-2 to TRBJ1-5; 10 bases fit TRBD1. V shed 6 bases, J shed 3 bases, and the junction held 5 bases outside the gene matches. Germline-derived CDR1 and CDR2 are SGHTA and FQGNSA. The CDR3 is 15 residues long. The CDR3 DNA is TGTGCCAGCAGTCGGGACAGGGGAACCAATCAGCCCCAGCATTTT. Encoded protein: CASSRDRGTNQPQHF.

At least ten counts were recorded for this clonotype. This rearrangement joins TRBV4-1 to TRBJ1-2; no clear D. V gave up 0 bases and J gave up 4 bases, with 12 bases separating them. CDR3 length equals 15 residues. CDR1 is MGHRA and CDR2 is YSYEKL in the germline V gene. CDR3 residues: CASSQEIDTFYGYTF. CDR3 DNA sequence: TGCGCCAGCAGCCAAGAAATAGATACGTTCTATGGCTACACCTTC.

The chain combines TRBV7-9 with TRBJ1-1; possible D gene TRBD1, 6 bases. CDR1 is SEHNR and CDR2 is FQNEAQ in the germline V gene (reference sequence). Between the trimmed V and J ends, which lost 5 bases and 6 bases, there was a span of 19 bases. The CDR3 covers 15 residues. This CDR3 reads CASSEQGRLAAEAFF. CDR3 DNA sequence: TGTGCCAGCAGCGAACAGGGTAGGCTCGCCGCTGAAGCTTTCTTT. The variable domain in full, with the rest retrieved from reference TRBV7-9 and TRBJ1-1, is DTGVSQNPRHKITKRGQNVTFRCDPISEHNRLYWYRQTLGQGPEFLTYFQNEAQLEKSRLLSDRFSAERPKGSFSTLEIQRTEQGDSAMYLCASSEQGRLAAEAFFGQGTRLTVV.

The chain has TRBV4-1 and TRBJ2-1, with 10 positions matching TRBD2. From germline, CDR1 is MGHRA and CDR2 YSYEKL. V was pared by 1 base and J by 12 bases, with 12 bases of the junction left unmatched. CDR3 length: 16 amino acids. The CDR3 DNA reads as TGCGCCAGCAGCCAAGGGTTGGCTAGCGGGAGAGAAATGCAGTTCTTC. Amino acid sequence: CASSQGLASGREMQFF.

Many counts were recorded for this clonotype. V usage is TRBV7-8 and J usage is TRBJ1-3; D not resolved. The CDR3 contains 15 residues. Trimming removed 5 bases from V and 0 bases from J, with 11 bases in between. Germline assignment: CDR1 SGHVS and CDR2 FQNEAQ. The CDR3 DNA follows: TGTGCCAGCAGCCGCGGGCCCAGCTCTGGAAACACCATATATTTT. It yields the protein CASSRGPSSGNTIYF. Full variable domain (outside the CDR3, taken from reference TRBV7-8 and TRBJ1-3): GAGVSQSPRYKVAKRGQDVALRCDPISGHVSLFWYQQALGQGPEFLTYFQNEAQLDKSGLPSDRFFAERPEGSVSTLKIQRTQQEDSAVYLCASSRGPSSGNTIYFGEGSWLTVV.